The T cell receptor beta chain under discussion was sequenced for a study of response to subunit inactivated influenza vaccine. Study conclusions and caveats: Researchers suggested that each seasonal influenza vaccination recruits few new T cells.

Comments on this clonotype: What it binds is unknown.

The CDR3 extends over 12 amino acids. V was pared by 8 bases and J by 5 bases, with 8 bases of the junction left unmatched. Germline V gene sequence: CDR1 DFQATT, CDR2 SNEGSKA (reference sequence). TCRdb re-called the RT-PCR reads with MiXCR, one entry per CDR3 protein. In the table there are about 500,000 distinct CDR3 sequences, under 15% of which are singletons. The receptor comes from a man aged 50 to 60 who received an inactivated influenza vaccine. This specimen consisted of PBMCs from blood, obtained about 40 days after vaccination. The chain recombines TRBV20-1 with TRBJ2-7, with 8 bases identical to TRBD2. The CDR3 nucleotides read TGCAGTACCGGGGGGGCCTTTGACGAGCAGTACTTC. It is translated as CSTGGAFDEQYF.